This TCR beta chain was sequenced during a study of blood T cell repertoires in COVID-19. Study-wide background: Sites across the United States, Italy and Spain contributed samples from acute and convalescent COVID-19. PBMCs, B-cell-depleted T cells, or T cells provided the cDNA or gDNA that made up the material.

CDR1 is LGHDT, CDR2 YNNKEL, per germline (reference sequence). Trimming cost V 5 bases and J 4 bases, with 14 bases left between them. The CDR3 sequence is 14 residues long. As handled by the study authors: The assay estimated nucleated cells by amplifying reference gene primers. Libraries were prepared by immunoSEQ multiplex PCR; TCRdb keeps only in-frame clonotypes and omits some of them. V and J calls and clone size are those listed in that table; D and trimming were worked out from the DNA. This table has under 250,000 clones, 89% appearing once. The source material was peripheral blood. The clonotype comes from a man between 60 and 75 years old who had recovered from COVID-19. The V call is TRBV3-1 (or the pseudogene TRBV3-2), the J call TRBJ1-1; a weak D match, TRBD1 (6 bases). CDR3 protein: CASSARGGGTEAFF. DNA for the CDR3: TGTGCCAGCAGCGCCCGAGGGGGGGGCACTGAAGCTTTCTTT.